A selection of T cell receptor beta chains follows, all from one sample in a study of technical replicates of blood from a few donors. Measured with immunoSEQ multiplex PCR; TCRdb has only the in-frame clones, and not every one. Of approximately 76,000 clones listed, about 97% are singletons. The material sequenced was T cells isolated from PBMCs. The source is a human donor in good health. The CDR3 runs from the conserved cysteine through the conserved F or W. Fields, in order: CDR3 DNA, CDR3 protein, D gene, clone size, V gene, J gene. A D gene is named only where the DNA matches it firmly. The size of a clone is reported for some rows only, either as once, few or many, or as a class for expanded clones.

cdr3_nt: TGTGCCAGCAGACCCGAGACTAGCGGGAGGTATGAGCAGTTCTTC; cdr3_aa: CASRPETSGRYEQFF; d_call: TRBD2; clone_size: NA; v_call: TRBV7-2; j_call: TRBJ2-1
cdr3_nt: TGTGCCAGCAGCTTGAAAACAGACAACTACGAGCAGTACTTC; cdr3_aa: CASSLKTDNYEQYF; d_call: NA; clone_size: NA; v_call: TRBV5-5; j_call: TRBJ2-7
cdr3_nt: TGTGCCAGCAGCTCCCCCACCATCACGGGGGGCGGCAATCAGCCCCAGCATTTT; cdr3_aa: CASSSPTITGGGNQPQHF; d_call: NA; clone_size: NA; v_call: TRBV7-9; j_call: TRBJ1-5
cdr3_nt: TGTGCCTGGAGGTTTAGGACAGAAGTACAGCCCCAGCATTTT; cdr3_aa: CAWRFRTEVQPQHF; d_call: NA; clone_size: NA; v_call: TRBV30; j_call: TRBJ1-5
cdr3_nt: TGTGCCAGCAGCTTACAGGGTTCGACTGAAGCTTTCTTT; cdr3_aa: CASSLQGSTEAFF; d_call: NA; clone_size: NA; v_call: TRBV7-2; j_call: TRBJ1-1
cdr3_nt: TGCGCCAGCAGCAAAGGGACTAGCAAAGAGACCCAGTACTTC; cdr3_aa: CASSKGTSKETQYF; d_call: TRBD2; clone_size: NA; v_call: TRBV5-1; j_call: TRBJ2-5
cdr3_nt: TGTGCCAGCAGTTCATCAGGGGTTGGTAATTCACCCCTCCACTTT; cdr3_aa: CASSSSGVGNSPLHF; d_call: NA; clone_size: NA; v_call: TRBV6-6; j_call: TRBJ1-6
cdr3_nt: TGTGCCAGCAGTTACTCGCCCCCCGGCACAGATACGCAGTATTTT; cdr3_aa: CASSYSPPGTDTQYF; d_call: NA; clone_size: NA; v_call: TRBV25-1; j_call: TRBJ2-3
cdr3_nt: TGTGCCAGCAGTTCATGGACAGGGGGCCGGGAGACCCAGTACTTC; cdr3_aa: CASSSWTGGRETQYF; d_call: TRBD1; clone_size: NA; v_call: TRBV6-5; j_call: TRBJ2-5
cdr3_nt: TGTGCCAGCGGTTACAATTGGGGGACAGGGGGGACTGAAGCTTTCTTT; cdr3_aa: CASGYNWGTGGTEAFF; d_call: TRBD1; clone_size: NA; v_call: TRBV6-5; j_call: TRBJ1-1
cdr3_nt: TGTGCCAGCTTATCTGCAGTGAACACTGAAGCTTTCTTT; cdr3_aa: CASLSAVNTEAFF; d_call: NA; clone_size: once; v_call: TRBV18; j_call: TRBJ1-1
cdr3_nt: TGCGCCAGCAGCTTGGGCAGGGGAGAGGGGCAAAACTATGGCTACACCTTC; cdr3_aa: CASSLGRGEGQNYGYTF; d_call: NA; clone_size: NA; v_call: TRBV5-1; j_call: TRBJ1-2
cdr3_nt: TGTGCCAGCAGCCCCCGGGACAGGGTCTACGAGCAGTACTTC; cdr3_aa: CASSPRDRVYEQYF; d_call: TRBD1; clone_size: NA; v_call: TRBV5-6; j_call: TRBJ2-7
cdr3_nt: TGTGCCAGCAGCGTAGGGGAGGGTGCGGAGACCCAGTACTTC; cdr3_aa: CASSVGEGAETQYF; d_call: TRBD2; clone_size: NA; v_call: TRBV9; j_call: TRBJ2-5
cdr3_nt: TGTGCCAGCAGTGTTTCGAGAAGCACAGATACGCAGTATTTT; cdr3_aa: CASSVSRSTDTQYF; d_call: NA; clone_size: NA; v_call: TRBV6-4; j_call: TRBJ2-3
cdr3_nt: TGTGCCAGCAGCTTCGATCTCAGGGGCTACACCTTC; cdr3_aa: CASSFDLRGYTF; d_call: NA; clone_size: NA; v_call: TRBV7-8; j_call: TRBJ1-2
cdr3_nt: TGTGCCAGCAGCGTACAGGGGAGTGACGGCTACACCTTC; cdr3_aa: CASSVQGSDGYTF; d_call: NA; clone_size: NA; v_call: TRBV9; j_call: TRBJ1-2
cdr3_nt: TGCGCCAGCAGCCTGCTAGCGGGGCTCTCCTACGAGCAGTACTTC; cdr3_aa: CASSLLAGLSYEQYF; d_call: TRBD2; clone_size: NA; v_call: TRBV4-1; j_call: TRBJ2-7
cdr3_nt: TGCGCCAGCAGCCGAACTGGACAGCTTAACTATGGCTACACCTTC; cdr3_aa: CASSRTGQLNYGYTF; d_call: NA; clone_size: NA; v_call: TRBV5-1; j_call: TRBJ1-2
cdr3_nt: TGTGCCAGCAGTTCGACAGGGTTGGATACGCAGTATTTT; cdr3_aa: CASSSTGLDTQYF; d_call: TRBD1; clone_size: NA; v_call: TRBV27; j_call: TRBJ2-3
cdr3_nt: TGCGCCAGCAGCGACCCGAAGGAGAAAGAGACCCAGTACTTC; cdr3_aa: CASSDPKEKETQYF; d_call: NA; clone_size: NA; v_call: TRBV5-1; j_call: TRBJ2-5
cdr3_nt: TGTGCCAGCAGGATAGCGGGCCCCTACGAGCAGTACTTC; cdr3_aa: CASRIAGPYEQYF; d_call: TRBD2; clone_size: NA; v_call: TRBV28; j_call: TRBJ2-7
cdr3_nt: TGTGCCAGCGGATTAACAGGGTTTCGGGCTTTCTTT; cdr3_aa: CASGLTGFRAFF; d_call: NA; clone_size: NA; v_call: TRBV13; j_call: TRBJ1-1
cdr3_nt: TGTGCCAGCAGCTTATCCCCTAGCACAGATACGCAGTATTTT; cdr3_aa: CASSLSPSTDTQYF; d_call: NA; clone_size: NA; v_call: TRBV7-3; j_call: TRBJ2-3
cdr3_nt: TGTGCCAGCAGCTCAAGGGGGCAGATGCCCTACGAGCAGTACTTC; cdr3_aa: CASSSRGQMPYEQYF; d_call: TRBD1; clone_size: NA; v_call: TRBV7-9; j_call: TRBJ2-7
cdr3_nt: TGTGCCAGCAGCTCAAACTGGGCTGTTCCGGCAGATACGCAGTATTTT; cdr3_aa: CASSSNWAVPADTQYF; d_call: NA; clone_size: NA; v_call: TRBV4-2; j_call: TRBJ2-3
cdr3_nt: TGCAGCGTTGATGGGACAGGGCGAGGGTCCTACGAGCAGTACTTC; cdr3_aa: CSVDGTGRGSYEQYF; d_call: TRBD1; clone_size: NA; v_call: TRBV29-1; j_call: TRBJ2-7
cdr3_nt: TGTGCCAGCAGCTTAGGGGGACTATCGGAGACCCAGTACTTC; cdr3_aa: CASSLGGLSETQYF; d_call: TRBD2; clone_size: NA; v_call: TRBV11-2; j_call: TRBJ2-5
cdr3_nt: TGTGCCAGCTCACGGGGACAGGGGCCGGGCACAGATACGCAGTATTTT; cdr3_aa: CASSRGQGPGTDTQYF; d_call: TRBD1; clone_size: NA; v_call: TRBV18; j_call: TRBJ2-3
cdr3_nt: TGTGCCAGCTCAGACAGGGGCTATGGCTACACCTTC; cdr3_aa: CASSDRGYGYTF; d_call: TRBD1; clone_size: NA; v_call: TRBV18; j_call: TRBJ1-2
cdr3_nt: TGCAGCGTTGTGGACTGGGTCGAGCGGGGGGGCGACTACGAGCAGTACTTC; cdr3_aa: CSVVDWVERGGDYEQYF; d_call: TRBD2; clone_size: NA; v_call: TRBV29-1; j_call: TRBJ2-7
cdr3_nt: TGTGCCAGCAGCTCATCGGAGGGCTCTGGGGCCAACGTCCTGACTTTC; cdr3_aa: CASSSSEGSGANVLTF; d_call: NA; clone_size: NA; v_call: TRBV11-3; j_call: TRBJ2-6